This TCR beta chain came from a study of cytomegalovirus exposure and HLA in healthy donors. The V gene lost 1 base and the J gene lost 2 bases, with 12 bases spanning the gap. CDR1 SEHNR and CDR2 FQNEAQ come from the germline V gene (reference sequence). CDR3 length: 15 amino acids. PCR amplification relied on 60 Vbeta primers (plus 13 Jbeta primers). The data were produced by immunoSEQ multiplex PCR, yet TCRdb's version contains in-frame clones alone and is incomplete. Recorded for this sample: about 150,000 clones. Sequences were obtained from PBMCs. The sequence derives from a woman aged 45-65 years in good health and CMV-seronegative. The chain links TRBV7-9 to TRBJ2-7; D is uncertain. CDR3 nucleotide sequence: TGTGCCAGCAGCTTAGGACGCGAGCGAGCCTACGAGCAGTACTTC. Protein sequence: CASSLGRERAYEQYF.